Listed below are T cell receptor beta chains from one sample, sequenced in a study of T cells in localized non-small cell lung cancer. Some clones are missing from TCRdb's copy, which holds only in-frame ones; the method was immunoSEQ multiplex PCR. The sample carries 65,000 to 80,000 clones, roughly 83% recorded once. Source: peripheral blood, taken before any cancer treatment. The receptors were gathered from a female donor older than 55 with stage I lung adenocarcinoma. The CDR3 runs from the conserved cysteine through the conserved F or W. Each record gives: D gene, clone size, J gene, V gene, CDR3 DNA, CDR3 protein. A D gene is named only where the DNA matches it firmly. Size tells how often a clone was seen (once, few, many) or the class of an expanded clone, and some rows leave it out.

TRBD1 | - | TRBJ1-5 | TRBV18 | TGTGCCAGCTCACCACGGGGACAGGGGGTCAGTCAGCCCCAGCATTTT | CASSPRGQGVSQPQHF
- | - | TRBJ1-4 | TRBV7-9 | TGTGCCAGCACCCCCGCGGGAGGGGCGATAACTAATGAAAAACTGTTTTTT | CASTPAGGAITNEKLFF
- | - | TRBJ2-7 | TRBV21-1 | TGTGCCAGCAGCCCCCACTTTCCAGGGCACCGTTCCTACGAGCAGTACTTC | CASSPHFPGHRSYEQYF
- | few | TRBJ1-2 | TRBV5-5 | TGTGCCAGCAGTCGACAGCCTCTAGCTGAGGGCTACACCTTC | CASSRQPLAEGYTF
- | - | TRBJ2-6 | TRBV28 | TGTGCCAGCAGTCCATCAGCTTTGACACAAAGTCGTGCCAACGTCCTGACTTTC | CASSPSALTQSRANVLTF
TRBD1 | once | TRBJ1-5 | TRBV19 | TGTGCCAGTCAGGACAGGGGTTATCAGCCCCAGCATTTT | CASQDRGYQPQHF
TRBD1 | - | TRBJ2-7 | TRBV6-6 | TGTGCCAGCAGTGTGGGGGGACAGGGGGCCTACGAGCAGTACTTC | CASSVGGQGAYEQYF
TRBD1 | - | TRBJ1-1 | TRBV7-2 | TGTGCCAGCAGCCCCCGGGGACAGGGGTATACGAACACTGAAGCTTTCTTT | CASSPRGQGYTNTEAFF
TRBD2 | - | TRBJ2-3 | TRBV27 | TGTGCCAGCAGTGCCGGGACTAGCAGTGTGAGCACAGATACGCAGTATTTT | CASSAGTSSVSTDTQYF
- | - | TRBJ2-3 | TRBV12-2 | TGTGCAAGTCGCCCCGGGACTAGCGGGAGTGGAGGCACAGATACGCAGTATTTT | CASRPGTSGSGGTDTQYF
- | - | TRBJ1-4 | TRBV19 | TGTGCCAGTAGTAAAGGCGTGGGGAGTGAAAAACTGTTTTTT | CASSKGVGSEKLFF
TRBD2 | - | TRBJ2-5 | TRBV6-6 | TGTGCCAGCAGCTACCCGACTAGCGGAGTTCAAGAGACCCAGTACTTC | CASSYPTSGVQETQYF
TRBD1 | - | TRBJ2-5 | TRBV5-1 | TGCGCCAGCAGCTTTGAGGGACAGGGGGGAGAGACCCAGTACTTC | CASSFEGQGGETQYF
- | - | TRBJ2-5 | TRBV5-4 | TGTGCCAGCAGCTTTGGATCGGGTTGGGAGACCCAGTACTTC | CASSFGSGWETQYF
TRBD2 | once | TRBJ2-3 | TRBV28 | TGTGCCAGCAGTTTACGTTTGACTAGCGGCCCTAGCACAGATACGCAGTATTTT | CASSLRLTSGPSTDTQYF
- | - | TRBJ1-1 | TRBV18 | TGTGCCAGCTCAGAGTCGACAGGGAACACTGAAGCTTTCTTT | CASSESTGNTEAFF
- | - | TRBJ2-1 | TRBV5-4 | TGTGCCAGCAGCCCGGCGGGATGGAATGAGCAGTTCTTC | CASSPAGWNEQFF